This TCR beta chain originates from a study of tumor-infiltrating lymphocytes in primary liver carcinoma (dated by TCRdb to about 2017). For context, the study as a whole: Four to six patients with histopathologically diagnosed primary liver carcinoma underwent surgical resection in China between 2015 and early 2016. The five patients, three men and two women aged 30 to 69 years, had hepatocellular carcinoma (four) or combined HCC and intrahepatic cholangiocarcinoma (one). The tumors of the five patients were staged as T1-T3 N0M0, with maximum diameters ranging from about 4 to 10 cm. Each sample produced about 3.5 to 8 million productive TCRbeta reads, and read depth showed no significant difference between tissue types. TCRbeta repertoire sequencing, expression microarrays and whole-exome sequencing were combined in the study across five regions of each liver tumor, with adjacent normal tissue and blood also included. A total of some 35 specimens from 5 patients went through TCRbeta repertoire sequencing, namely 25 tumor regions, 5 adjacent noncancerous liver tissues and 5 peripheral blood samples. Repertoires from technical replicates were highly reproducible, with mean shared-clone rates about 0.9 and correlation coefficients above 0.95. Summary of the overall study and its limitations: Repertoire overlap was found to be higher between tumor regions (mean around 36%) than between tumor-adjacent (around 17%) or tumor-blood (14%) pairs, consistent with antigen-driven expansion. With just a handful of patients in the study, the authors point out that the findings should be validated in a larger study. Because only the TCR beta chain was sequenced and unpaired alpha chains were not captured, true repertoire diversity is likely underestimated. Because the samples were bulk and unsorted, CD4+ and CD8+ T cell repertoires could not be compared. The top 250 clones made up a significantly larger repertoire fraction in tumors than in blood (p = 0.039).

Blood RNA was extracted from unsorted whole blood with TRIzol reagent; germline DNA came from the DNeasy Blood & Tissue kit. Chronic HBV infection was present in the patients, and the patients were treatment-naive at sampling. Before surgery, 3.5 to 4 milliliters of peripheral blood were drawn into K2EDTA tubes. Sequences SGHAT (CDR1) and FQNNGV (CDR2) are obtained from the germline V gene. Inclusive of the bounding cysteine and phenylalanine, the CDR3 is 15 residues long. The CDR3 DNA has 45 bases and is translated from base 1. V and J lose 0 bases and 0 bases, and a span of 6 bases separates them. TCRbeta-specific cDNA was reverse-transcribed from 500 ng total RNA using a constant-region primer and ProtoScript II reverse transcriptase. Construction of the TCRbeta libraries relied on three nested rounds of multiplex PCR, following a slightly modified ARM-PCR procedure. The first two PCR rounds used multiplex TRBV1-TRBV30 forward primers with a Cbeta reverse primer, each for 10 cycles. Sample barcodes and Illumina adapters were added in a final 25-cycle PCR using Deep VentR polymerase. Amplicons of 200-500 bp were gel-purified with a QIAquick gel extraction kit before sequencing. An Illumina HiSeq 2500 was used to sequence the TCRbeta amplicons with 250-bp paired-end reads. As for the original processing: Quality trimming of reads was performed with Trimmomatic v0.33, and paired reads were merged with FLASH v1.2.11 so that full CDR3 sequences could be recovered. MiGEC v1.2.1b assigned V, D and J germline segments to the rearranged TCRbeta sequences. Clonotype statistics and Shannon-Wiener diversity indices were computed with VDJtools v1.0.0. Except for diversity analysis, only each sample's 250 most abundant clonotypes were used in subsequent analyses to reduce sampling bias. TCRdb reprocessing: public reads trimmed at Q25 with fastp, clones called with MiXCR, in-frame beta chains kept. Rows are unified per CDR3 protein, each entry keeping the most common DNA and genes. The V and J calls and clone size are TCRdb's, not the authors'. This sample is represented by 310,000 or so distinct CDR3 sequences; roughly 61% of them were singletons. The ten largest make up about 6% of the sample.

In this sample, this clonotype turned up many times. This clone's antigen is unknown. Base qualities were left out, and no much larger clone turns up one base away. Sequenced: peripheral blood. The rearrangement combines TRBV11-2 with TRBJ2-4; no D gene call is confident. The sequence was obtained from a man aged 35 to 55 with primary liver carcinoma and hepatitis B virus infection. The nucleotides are TGTGCCAGCAGCTTAGACCGTGTAGCCAAAAACATTCAGTACTTC. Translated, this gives CASSLDRVAKNIQYF. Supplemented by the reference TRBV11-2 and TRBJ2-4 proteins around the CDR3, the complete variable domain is EAGVAQSPRYKIIEKRQSVAFWCNPISGHATLYWYQQILGQGPKLLIQFQNNGVVDDSQLPKDRFSAERLKGVDSTLKIQPAKLEDSAVYLCASSLDRVAKNIQYFGAGTRLSVL.